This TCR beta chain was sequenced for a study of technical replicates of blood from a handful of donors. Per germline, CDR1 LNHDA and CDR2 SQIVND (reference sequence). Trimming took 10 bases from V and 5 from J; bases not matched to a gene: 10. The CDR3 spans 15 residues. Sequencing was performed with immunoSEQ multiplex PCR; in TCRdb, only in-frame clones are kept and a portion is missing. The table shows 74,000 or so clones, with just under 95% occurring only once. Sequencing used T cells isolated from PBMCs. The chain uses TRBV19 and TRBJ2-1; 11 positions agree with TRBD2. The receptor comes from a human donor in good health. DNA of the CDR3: TGTGCCACCCAACCCCTAGCGGGAGGCAACAATGAGCAGTTCTTC. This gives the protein CATQPLAGGNNEQFF.